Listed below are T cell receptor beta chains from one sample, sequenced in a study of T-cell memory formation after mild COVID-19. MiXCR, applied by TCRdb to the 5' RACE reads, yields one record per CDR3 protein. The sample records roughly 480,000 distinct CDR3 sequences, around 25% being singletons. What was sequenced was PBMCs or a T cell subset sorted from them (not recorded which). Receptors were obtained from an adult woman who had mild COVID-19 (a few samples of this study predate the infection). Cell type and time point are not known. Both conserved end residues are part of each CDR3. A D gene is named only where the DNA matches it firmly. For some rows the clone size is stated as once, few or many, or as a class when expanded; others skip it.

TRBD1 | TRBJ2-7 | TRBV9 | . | CASSAPGTGGEQYF | TGTGCCAGCAGCGCACCCGGGACAGGGGGAGAGCAGTACTTC
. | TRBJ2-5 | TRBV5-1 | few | CASSSQGGGETQYF | TGCGCCAGCAGCTCACAGGGTGGTGGAGAGACCCAGTACTTC
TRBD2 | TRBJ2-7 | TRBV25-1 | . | CASGGAGASSYEQYF | TGTGCCAGCGGTGGGGCGGGAGCAAGTTCTTACGAGCAGTACTTC
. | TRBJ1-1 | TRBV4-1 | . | CASSQASALNTEAFF | TGCGCCAGCAGCCAAGCCAGTGCACTGAACACTGAAGCTTTCTTT
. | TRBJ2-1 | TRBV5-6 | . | CASSPGGNNEQFF | TGTGCCAGCAGCCCAGGCGGGAACAATGAGCAGTTCTTC
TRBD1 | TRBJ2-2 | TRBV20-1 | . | CSARYHGQGNTGELFF | TGCAGTGCTAGATATCACGGACAGGGTAACACCGGGGAGCTGTTTTTT
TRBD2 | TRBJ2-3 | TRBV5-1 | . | CASSLLLAGGPSTDTQYF | TGCGCCAGCAGCTTGCTACTAGCGGGAGGGCCTAGCACAGATACGCAGTATTTT
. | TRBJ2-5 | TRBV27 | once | CASIRRNPMRASGRETQYF | TGTGCCAGCATCCGCCGCAACCCCATGAGGGCGTCAGGGAGAGAGACCCAGTACTTC
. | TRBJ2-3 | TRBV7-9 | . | CASSLARTSSADTQYF | TGTGCCAGCAGCTTAGCGCGGACTTCCTCCGCAGATACGCAGTATTTT
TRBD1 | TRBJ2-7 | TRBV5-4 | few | CASSLNRGPYEQYF | TGTGCCAGCAGCTTGAACAGGGGTCCCTACGAGCAGTACTTC
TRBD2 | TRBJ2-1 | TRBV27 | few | CASRPPLTSGGGNEQFF | TGTGCCAGCAGACCCCCCCTGACTAGCGGGGGAGGAAATGAGCAGTTCTTC
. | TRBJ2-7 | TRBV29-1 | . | CSVKGPAGYEQYF | TGCAGCGTGAAGGGACCCGCCGGCTACGAGCAGTACTTC
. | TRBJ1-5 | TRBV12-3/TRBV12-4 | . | CASRQENQPQHF | TGTGCCAGCAGGCAGGAGAATCAGCCCCAGCATTTT
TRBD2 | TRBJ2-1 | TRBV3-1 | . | CASSPNAAGGEQFF | TGTGCCAGCAGCCCCAACGCGGCGGGAGGTGAGCAGTTCTTC
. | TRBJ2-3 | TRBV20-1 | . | CSASGPGVVGRTDTQYF | TGCAGTGCTAGTGGCCCTGGAGTGGTGGGGCGAACAGATACGCAGTATTTT
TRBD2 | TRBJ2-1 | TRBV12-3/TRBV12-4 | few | CASSLSGRVINEQFF | TGTGCCAGCAGTTTAAGCGGGAGGGTTATCAATGAGCAGTTCTTC
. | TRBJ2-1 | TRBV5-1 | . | CASSLKANPYGQFF | TGCGCCAGCAGCTTGAAAGCCAACCCATATGGGCAGTTCTTC
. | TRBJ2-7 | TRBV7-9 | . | CASSLDPNYEQYF | TGTGCCAGCAGCTTAGACCCTAACTACGAGCAGTACTTC
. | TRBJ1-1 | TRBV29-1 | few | CSVVRPMNTEAFF | TGCAGCGTTGTTAGACCTATGAACACTGAAGCTTTCTTT
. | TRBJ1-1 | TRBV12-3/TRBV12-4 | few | CASSLGSSARQGSEAFF | TGTGCCAGCAGTTTAGGCTCTTCAGCCAGGCAGGGCTCTGAAGCTTTCTTT
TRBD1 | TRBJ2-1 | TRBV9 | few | CASSVGGDRRYNEQFF | TGTGCCAGCAGCGTAGGAGGGGACAGGCGGTACAATGAGCAGTTCTTC
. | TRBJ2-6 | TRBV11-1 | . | CASSVRGSGANVLTF | TGTGCCAGCAGCGTTAGGGGCTCTGGGGCCAACGTCCTGACTTTC
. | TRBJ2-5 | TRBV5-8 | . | CASSWRDRFQETQYF | TGTGCCAGCAGCTGGCGGGACAGATTCCAAGAGACCCAGTACTTC
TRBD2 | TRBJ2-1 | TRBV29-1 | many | CSVVPAGGLNEQFF | TGCAGCGTTGTACCCGCGGGGGGCCTTAATGAGCAGTTCTTC
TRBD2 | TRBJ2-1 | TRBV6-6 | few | CASSYSPLLAGGLSAYNEQFF | TGTGCCAGCAGTTACTCCCCTCTCCTAGCGGGGGGGCTGTCCGCCTACAATGAGCAGTTCTTC
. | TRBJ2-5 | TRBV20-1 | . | CSVRASQETQYF | TGCAGTGTGCGAGCGTCGCAAGAGACCCAGTACTTC
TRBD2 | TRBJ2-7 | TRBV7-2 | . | CASSLVREGSEQYF | TGTGCCAGCAGCTTAGTCCGGGAGGGCTCCGAGCAGTACTTC
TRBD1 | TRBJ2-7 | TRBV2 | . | CASTSTGRDYEQYF | TGTGCCAGCACCTCGACAGGGCGCGACTACGAGCAGTACTTC
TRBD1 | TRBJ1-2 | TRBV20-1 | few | CSARKTGGGYYGYTF | TGCAGTGCTAGAAAGACAGGGGGCGGGTACTATGGCTACACCTTC
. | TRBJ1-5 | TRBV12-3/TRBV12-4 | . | CASSLGGGRQPQHF | TGTGCCAGCAGTTTAGGAGGAGGGCGACAGCCCCAGCATTTT
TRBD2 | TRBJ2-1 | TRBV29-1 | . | CSVEGLAGGNEQFF | TGCAGCGTTGAAGGGCTAGCGGGAGGGAATGAGCAGTTCTTC
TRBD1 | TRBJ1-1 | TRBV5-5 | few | CASSLRQGTYTEAFF | TGTGCCAGCAGCTTAAGACAGGGAACTTACACTGAAGCTTTCTTT
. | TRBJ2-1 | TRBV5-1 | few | CASSLAQTSTPYNEQFF | TGCGCCAGCAGCTTGGCCCAAACTAGCACCCCCTACAATGAGCAGTTCTTC
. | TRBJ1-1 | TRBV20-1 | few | CSASPPGALSGGWGEAFF | TGCAGTGCTAGCCCCCCGGGCGCTTTATCGGGGGGCTGGGGTGAAGCTTTCTTT
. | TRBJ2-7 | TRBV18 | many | CASSPPGVRSYEQYF | TGTGCCAGCTCACCACCAGGGGTCAGATCCTACGAGCAGTACTTC
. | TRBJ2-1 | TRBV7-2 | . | CASSLVLAGEQFF | TGTGCCAGCAGCTTAGTCTTAGCAGGTGAGCAGTTCTTC
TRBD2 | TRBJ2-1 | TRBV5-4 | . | CASSLSPLAGGLNEQFF | TGTGCCAGCAGCTTAAGCCCCCTAGCGGGAGGGCTCAATGAGCAGTTCTTC
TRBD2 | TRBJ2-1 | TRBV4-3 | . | CASSQDGTSAYNEQFF | TGCGCCAGCAGCCAAGACGGGACTAGCGCCTACAATGAGCAGTTCTTC
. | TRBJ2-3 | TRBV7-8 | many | CASSPSGDTQYF | TGTGCCAGCAGCCCCTCAGGAGATACGCAGTATTTT
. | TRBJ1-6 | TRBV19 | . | CASSQIVAPGNSPLHF | TGTGCCAGTAGTCAGATTGTCGCGCCAGGGAATTCACCCCTCCACTTT
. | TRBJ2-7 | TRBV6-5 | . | CASSPGGGRAVEQYF | TGTGCCAGCAGTCCAGGGGGCGGGAGGGCCGTTGAGCAGTACTTC
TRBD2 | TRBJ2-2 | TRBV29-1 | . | CSVAGGAAGELFF | TGCAGCGTGGCGGGGGGGGCGGCCGGGGAGCTGTTTTTT
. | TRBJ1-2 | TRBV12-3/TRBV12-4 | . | CASSLLGGVGYTF | TGTGCCAGCAGTTTATTGGGGGGGGTTGGCTACACCTTC
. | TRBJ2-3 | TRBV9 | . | CASSRGGTGPDTQYF | TGTGCCAGCAGCCGGGGGGGGACAGGTCCAGATACGCAGTATTTT
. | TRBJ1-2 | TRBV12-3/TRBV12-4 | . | CASSLLTDNYGYTF | TGTGCCAGCAGCCTCCTCACTGATAACTATGGCTACACCTTC
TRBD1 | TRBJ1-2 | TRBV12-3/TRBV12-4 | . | CASSLGDRVGGYGYTF | TGTGCCAGCAGTTTAGGGGACAGGGTAGGCGGCTATGGCTACACCTTC
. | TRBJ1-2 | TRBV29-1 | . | CSVVGLTNYGYTF | TGCAGCGTTGTTGGCCTTACTAACTATGGCTACACCTTC
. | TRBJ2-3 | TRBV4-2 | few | CASSQEFLGHNTDTQYF | TGTGCCAGCAGCCAAGAATTTCTAGGGCACAACACAGATACGCAGTATTTT
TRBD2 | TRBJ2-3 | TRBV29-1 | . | CSAASAGDRTDTQYF | TGCAGCGCTGCGTCAGCGGGGGACCGCACAGATACGCAGTATTTT
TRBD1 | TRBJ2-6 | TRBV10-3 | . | CAFGQAISGANVLTF | TGTGCCTTCGGACAGGCGATCTCTGGGGCCAACGTCCTGACTTTC